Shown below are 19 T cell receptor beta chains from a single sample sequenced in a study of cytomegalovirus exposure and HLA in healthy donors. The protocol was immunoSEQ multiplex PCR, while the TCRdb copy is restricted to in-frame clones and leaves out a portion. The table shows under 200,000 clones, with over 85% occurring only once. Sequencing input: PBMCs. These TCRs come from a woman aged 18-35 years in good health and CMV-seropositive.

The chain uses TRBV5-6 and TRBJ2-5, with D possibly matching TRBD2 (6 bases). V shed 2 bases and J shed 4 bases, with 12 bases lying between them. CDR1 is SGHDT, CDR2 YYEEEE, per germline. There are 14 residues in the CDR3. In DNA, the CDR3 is TGTGCCAGCAGCTTCCCCGGGACTGCAGAGACCCAGTACTTC. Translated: CASSFPGTAETQYF.

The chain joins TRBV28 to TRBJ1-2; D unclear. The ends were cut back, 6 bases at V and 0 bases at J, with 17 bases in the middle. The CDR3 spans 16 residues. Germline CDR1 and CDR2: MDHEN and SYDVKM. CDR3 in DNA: TGTGCCAGCAGGGTCACCGCGGCCTCTACTAACTATGGCTACACCTTC. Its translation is CASRVTAASTNYGYTF.

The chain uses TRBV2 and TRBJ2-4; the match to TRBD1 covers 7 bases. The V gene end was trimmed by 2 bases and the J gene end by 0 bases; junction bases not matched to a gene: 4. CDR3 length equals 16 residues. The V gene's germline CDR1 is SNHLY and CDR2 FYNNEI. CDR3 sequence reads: CASSEIQGLAKNIQYF. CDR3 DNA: TGTGCCAGCAGTGAAATACAGGGGCTAGCCAAAAACATTCAGTACTTC.

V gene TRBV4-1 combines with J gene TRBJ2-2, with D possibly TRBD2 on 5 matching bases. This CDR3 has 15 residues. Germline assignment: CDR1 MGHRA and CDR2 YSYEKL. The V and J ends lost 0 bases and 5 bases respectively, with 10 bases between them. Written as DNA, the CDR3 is TGCGCCAGCAGCCAAGAAGGAGGTAGGACCGGGGAGCTGTTTTTT. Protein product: CASSQEGGRTGELFF.

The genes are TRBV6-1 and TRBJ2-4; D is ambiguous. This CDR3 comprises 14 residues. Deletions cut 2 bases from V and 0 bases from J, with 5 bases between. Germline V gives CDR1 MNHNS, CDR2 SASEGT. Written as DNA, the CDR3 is TGTGCCAGCAGTGAAACTCTAGCCAAAAACATTCAGTACTTC. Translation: CASSETLAKNIQYF.

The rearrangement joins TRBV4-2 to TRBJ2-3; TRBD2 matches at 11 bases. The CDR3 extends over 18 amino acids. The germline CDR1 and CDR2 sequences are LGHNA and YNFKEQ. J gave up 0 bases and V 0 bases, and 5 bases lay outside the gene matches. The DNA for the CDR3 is TGTGCCAGCAGCCAAGAGCTAGCGGGAGGCCCAAGCACAGATACGCAGTATTTT. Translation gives CASSQELAGGPSTDTQYF.

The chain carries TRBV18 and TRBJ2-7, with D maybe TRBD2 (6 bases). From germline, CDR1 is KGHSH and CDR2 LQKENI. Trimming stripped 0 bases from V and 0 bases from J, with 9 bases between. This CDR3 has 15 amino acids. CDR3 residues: CASSPPPSASYEQYF. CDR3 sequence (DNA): TGTGCCAGCTCACCACCGCCTAGCGCCTCCTACGAGCAGTACTTC.

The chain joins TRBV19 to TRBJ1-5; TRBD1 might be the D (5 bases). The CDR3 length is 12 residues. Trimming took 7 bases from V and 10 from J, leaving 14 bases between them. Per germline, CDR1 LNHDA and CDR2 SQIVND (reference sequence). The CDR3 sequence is CASMGRAIPQHF. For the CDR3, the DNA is TGTGCCAGTATGGGCAGGGCGATACCCCAGCATTTT.

CDR3: CASSDAGTKNEQFF. The CDR3 coding sequence is TGCGCCAGCAGTGACGCCGGGACAAAAAATGAGCAGTTCTTC. The gene calls are TRBV10-1 and TRBJ2-1, with D possibly TRBD1 on 6 matching bases. V dropped 3 bases and J dropped 7 bases, with 13 bases sitting between them. CDR3 size: 14 residues. CDR1 is WNHNN, CDR2 SYGVQD, per germline (reference sequence).

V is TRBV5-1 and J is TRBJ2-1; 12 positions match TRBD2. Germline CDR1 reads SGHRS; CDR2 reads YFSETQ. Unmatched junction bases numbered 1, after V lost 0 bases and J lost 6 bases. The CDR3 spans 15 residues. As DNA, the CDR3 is TGCGCCAGCAGCTTGGAGGGACTAGCGGGCAATGAGCAGTTCTTC. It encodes CASSLEGLAGNEQFF.

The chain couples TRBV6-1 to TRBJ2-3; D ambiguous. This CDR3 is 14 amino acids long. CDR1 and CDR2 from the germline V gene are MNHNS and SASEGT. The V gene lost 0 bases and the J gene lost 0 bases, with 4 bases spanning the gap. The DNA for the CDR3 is TGTGCCAGCAGTGAAGCCGGGAGCACAGATACGCAGTATTTT. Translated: CASSEAGSTDTQYF.

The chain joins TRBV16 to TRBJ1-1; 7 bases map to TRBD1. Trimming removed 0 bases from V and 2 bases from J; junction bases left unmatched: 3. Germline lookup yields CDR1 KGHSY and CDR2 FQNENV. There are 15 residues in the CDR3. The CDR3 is CASSQSGTVNTEAFF. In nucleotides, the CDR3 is TGTGCCAGCAGCCAATCGGGGACAGTAAACACTGAAGCTTTCTTT.

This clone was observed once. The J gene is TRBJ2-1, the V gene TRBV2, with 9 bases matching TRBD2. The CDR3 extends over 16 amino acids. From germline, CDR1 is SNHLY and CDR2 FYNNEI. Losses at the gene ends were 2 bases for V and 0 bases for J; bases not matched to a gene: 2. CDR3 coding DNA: TGTGCCAGCAGTGAAAGACTAGCGGACTCCTACAATGAGCAGTTCTTC. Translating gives CASSERLADSYNEQFF.

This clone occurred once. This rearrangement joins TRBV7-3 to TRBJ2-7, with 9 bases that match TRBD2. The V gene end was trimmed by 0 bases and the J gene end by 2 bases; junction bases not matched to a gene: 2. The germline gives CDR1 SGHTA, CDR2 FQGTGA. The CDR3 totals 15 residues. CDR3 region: CASSLTSGRPYEQYF. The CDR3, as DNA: TGTGCCAGCAGCTTAACGAGCGGGAGGCCCTACGAGCAGTACTTC.

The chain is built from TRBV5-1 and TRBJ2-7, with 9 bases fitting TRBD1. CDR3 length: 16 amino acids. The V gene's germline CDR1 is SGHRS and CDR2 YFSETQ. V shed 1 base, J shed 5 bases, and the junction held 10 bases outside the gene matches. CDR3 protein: CASSLLQGAQANEQYF. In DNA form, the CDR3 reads TGCGCCAGCAGCTTGTTACAGGGGGCGCAGGCGAACGAGCAGTACTTC.

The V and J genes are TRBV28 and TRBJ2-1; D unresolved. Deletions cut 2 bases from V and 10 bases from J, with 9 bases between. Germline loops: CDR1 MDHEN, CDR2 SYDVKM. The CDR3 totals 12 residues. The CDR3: CASSLVQREQFF. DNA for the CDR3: TGTGCCAGCAGTTTAGTTCAGAGGGAGCAGTTCTTC.

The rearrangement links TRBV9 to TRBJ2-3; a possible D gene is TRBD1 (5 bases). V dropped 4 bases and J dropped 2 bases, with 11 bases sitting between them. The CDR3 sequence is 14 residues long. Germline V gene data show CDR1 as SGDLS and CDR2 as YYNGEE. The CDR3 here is CASSPRQFTDTQYF. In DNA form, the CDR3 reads TGTGCCAGCAGCCCGAGACAGTTCACAGATACGCAGTATTTT.

CDR3 sequence reads: CASSSWRGGRGTGELFF. The CDR3 DNA reads TGTGCCAGTAGTAGTTGGAGGGGCGGGAGGGGCACCGGGGAGCTGTTTTTT. The chain combines TRBV19 with TRBJ2-2; 9 nucleotides align to TRBD2. The CDR3 has 17 residues. In germline, CDR1 is LNHDA, CDR2 SQIVND (reference sequence). Trimming at V came to 4 bases and at J to 4 bases, leaving 10 bases not matched to a gene.

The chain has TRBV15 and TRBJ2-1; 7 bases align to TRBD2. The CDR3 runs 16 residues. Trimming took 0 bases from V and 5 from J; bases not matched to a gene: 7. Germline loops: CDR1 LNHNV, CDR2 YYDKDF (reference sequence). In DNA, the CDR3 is TGTGCCACCAGCAGAGATTTCCTAGCGGATAACAATGAGCAGTTCTTC. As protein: CATSRDFLADNNEQFF.